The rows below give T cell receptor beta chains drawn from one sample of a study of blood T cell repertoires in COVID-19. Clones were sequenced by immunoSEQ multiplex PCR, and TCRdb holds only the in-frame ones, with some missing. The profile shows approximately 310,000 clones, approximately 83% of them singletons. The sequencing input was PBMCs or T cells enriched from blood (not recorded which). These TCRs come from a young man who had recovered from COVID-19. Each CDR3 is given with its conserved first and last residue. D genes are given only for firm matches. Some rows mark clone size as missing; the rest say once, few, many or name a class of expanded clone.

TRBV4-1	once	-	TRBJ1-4	CASSRGSNEKLFF	TGCGCCAGCAGCCGCGGGTCTAATGAAAAACTGTTTTTT
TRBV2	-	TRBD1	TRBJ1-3	CASTGQGAGNTIYF	TGTGCCAGCACTGGGCAGGGGGCCGGAAACACCATATATTTT
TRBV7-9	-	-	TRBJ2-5	CASSLGYSGGETQYF	TGTGCCAGCAGCTTGGGCTACTCCGGGGGAGAGACCCAGTACTTC
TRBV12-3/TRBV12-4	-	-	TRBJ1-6	CASSFEARSPLHF	TGTGCCAGCAGTTTTGAGGCCCGCTCACCCCTCCACTTT
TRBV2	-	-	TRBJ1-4	CASIFDRNNEKLFF	TGTGCCAGCATTTTCGACAGGAATAATGAAAAACTGTTTTTT
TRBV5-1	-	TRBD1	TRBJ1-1	CASSRQGTEAFF	TGCGCCAGCAGCCGACAGGGCACTGAAGCTTTCTTT
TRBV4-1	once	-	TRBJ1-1	CASSKDAGTTEAFF	TGCGCCAGCAGCAAAGATGCGGGGACCACTGAAGCTTTCTTT
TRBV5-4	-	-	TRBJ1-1	CASSWGRGSTEAFF	TGTGCCAGCAGCTGGGGCAGGGGAAGTACTGAAGCTTTCTTT
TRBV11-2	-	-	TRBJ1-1	CASSSTVRNTEAFF	TGTGCCAGCAGCTCGACAGTCAGGAACACTGAAGCTTTCTTT
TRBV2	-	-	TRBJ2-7	CASSEVDIEQYF	TGTGCCAGCAGTGAAGTAGACATCGAGCAGTACTTC
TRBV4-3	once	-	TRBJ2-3	CASSQDRTDTQYF	TGCGCCAGCAGCCAAGATAGAACAGATACGCAGTATTTT
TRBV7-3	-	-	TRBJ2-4	CASSLPERAGSKNIQYF	TGTGCCAGCAGCCTCCCCGAGAGGGCGGGGTCCAAAAACATTCAGTACTTC
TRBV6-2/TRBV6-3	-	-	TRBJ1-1	CASSLVRGTEAFF	TGTGCCAGCAGTTTGGTCAGGGGAACTGAAGCTTTCTTT
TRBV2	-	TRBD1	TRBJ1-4	CASRDRTGGFQFF	TGTGCCAGCAGAGACAGAACAGGGGGCTTTCAGTTTTTT
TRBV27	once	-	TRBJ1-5	CASRRDSNQPQHF	TGTGCCAGCAGAAGAGATAGCAATCAGCCCCAGCATTTT
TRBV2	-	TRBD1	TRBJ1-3	CASSVDGTGSTIYF	TGTGCCAGCAGTGTCGATGGGACAGGGAGCACCATATATTTT
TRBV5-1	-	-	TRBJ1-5	CASSLEVVGGSNQPQHF	TGCGCCAGCAGCTTGGAAGTAGTCGGGGGTAGCAATCAGCCCCAGCATTTT
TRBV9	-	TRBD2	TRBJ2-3	CASSPRLALDTQYF	TGTGCCAGCAGCCCAAGACTAGCGCTAGATACGCAGTATTTT
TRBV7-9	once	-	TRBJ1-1	CASSYQVDTEAFF	TGTGCCAGCAGTTATCAGGTAGACACTGAAGCTTTCTTT
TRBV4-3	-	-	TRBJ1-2	CASSQDGRLGGAGYTF	TGCGCCAGCAGCCAAGACGGAAGGTTAGGGGGAGCTGGCTACACCTTC
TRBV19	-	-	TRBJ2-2	CASSPGTVIIFEDTGELFF	TGTGCCAGTAGTCCCGGGACTGTTATAATTTTTGAGGACACCGGGGAGCTGTTTTTT
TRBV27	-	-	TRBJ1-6	CASSLNGGRGMDSPLHF	TGTGCCAGCAGTTTAAACGGCGGCAGGGGCATGGATTCACCCCTCCACTTT
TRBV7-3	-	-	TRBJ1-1	CASSPDLDTEAFF	TGTGCCAGCAGCCCAGACTTAGACACTGAAGCTTTCTTT
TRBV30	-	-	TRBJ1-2	CAWRPFTRGARGYTF	TGTGCCTGGAGACCCTTCACCCGGGGGGCGAGGGGCTACACCTTC
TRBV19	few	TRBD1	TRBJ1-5	CASTKGASTSNQPQHF	TGTGCCAGTACCAAGGGGGCCTCCACCTCTAATCAGCCCCAGCATTTT
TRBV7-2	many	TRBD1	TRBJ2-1	CASSLTGTANEQFF	TGTGCCAGCAGCCTCACCGGGACAGCGAATGAGCAGTTCTTC